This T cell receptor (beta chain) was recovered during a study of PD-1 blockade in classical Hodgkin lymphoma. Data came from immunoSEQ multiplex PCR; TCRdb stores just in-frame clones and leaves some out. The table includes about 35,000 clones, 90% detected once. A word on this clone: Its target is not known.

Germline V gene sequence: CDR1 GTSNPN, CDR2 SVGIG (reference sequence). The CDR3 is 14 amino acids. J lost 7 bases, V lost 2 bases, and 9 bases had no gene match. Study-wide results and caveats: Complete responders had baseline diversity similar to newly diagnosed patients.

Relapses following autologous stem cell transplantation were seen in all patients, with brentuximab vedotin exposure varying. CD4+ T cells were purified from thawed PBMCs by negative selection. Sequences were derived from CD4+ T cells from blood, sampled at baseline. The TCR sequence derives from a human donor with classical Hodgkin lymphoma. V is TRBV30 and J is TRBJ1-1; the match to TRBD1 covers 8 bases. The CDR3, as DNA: TGTGCCTGGAGTTGGACAGGGCGCCGTCTTGAAGCTTTCTTT. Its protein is CAWSWTGRRLEAFF.